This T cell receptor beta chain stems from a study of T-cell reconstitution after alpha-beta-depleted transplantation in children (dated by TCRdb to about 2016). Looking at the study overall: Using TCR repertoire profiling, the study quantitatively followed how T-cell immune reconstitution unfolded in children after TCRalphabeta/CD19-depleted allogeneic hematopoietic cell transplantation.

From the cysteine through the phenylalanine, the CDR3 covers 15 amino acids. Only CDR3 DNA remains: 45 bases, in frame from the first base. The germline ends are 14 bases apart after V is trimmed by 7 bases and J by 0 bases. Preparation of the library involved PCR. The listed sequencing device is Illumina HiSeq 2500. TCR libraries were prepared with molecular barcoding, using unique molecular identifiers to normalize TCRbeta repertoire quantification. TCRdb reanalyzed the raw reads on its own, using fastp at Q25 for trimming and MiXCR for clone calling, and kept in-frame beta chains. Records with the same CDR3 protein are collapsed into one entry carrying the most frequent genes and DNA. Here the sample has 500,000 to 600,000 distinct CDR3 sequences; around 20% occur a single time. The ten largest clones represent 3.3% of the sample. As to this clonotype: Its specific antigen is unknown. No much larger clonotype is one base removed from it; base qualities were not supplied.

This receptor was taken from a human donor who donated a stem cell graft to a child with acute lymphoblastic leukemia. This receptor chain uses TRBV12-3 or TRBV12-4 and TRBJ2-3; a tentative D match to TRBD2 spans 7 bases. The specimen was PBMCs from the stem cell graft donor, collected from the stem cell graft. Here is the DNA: TGTGCCAGCATCGTAGGGGGGGCTAGCACAGATACGCAGTATTTT. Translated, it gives CASIVGGASTDTQYF.